What follows describes a single TCR beta chain. Its specificity is unknown. The sample comes from a study of shared clonotypes between healthy human individuals. Whole-study context: The study enrolled a couple of women and three men aged 18 to 49. Every donor yielded three CD4 naive, three CD4 memory, two CD8 naive and one CD8 memory plate.

The protocol was immunoSEQ multiplex PCR, while the TCRdb copy is restricted to in-frame clones and leaves out a portion. The profile shows about 1 million clones, approximately 78% of them singletons. Study-wide results and caveats: Only blood was sampled, and tissue TCR repertoires likely differ from blood ones. The study found lower generation probabilities in non-shared clonotypes than in those shared by all four donors.

The origin of this receptor is a man aged 18 to 30 in good health. Some clones in this sample may be carry-over from other donors' samples. The sequenced sample was memory CD4+ T cells from PBMCs. The subset denotes: CD45RA-negative fraction.

CDR3 sequence: CASSPPSLGNEKLFF. CDR3 bases: TGTGCCAGCTCACCACCGTCCTTGGGGAATGAAAAACTGTTTTTT. This rearrangement joins TRBV18 to TRBJ1-4; D is ambiguous. Germline CDR1 is KGHSH and CDR2 is LQKENI. The CDR3 runs 15 residues. Trimming removed 0 bases at V and 5 bases at J, with 10 bases between.